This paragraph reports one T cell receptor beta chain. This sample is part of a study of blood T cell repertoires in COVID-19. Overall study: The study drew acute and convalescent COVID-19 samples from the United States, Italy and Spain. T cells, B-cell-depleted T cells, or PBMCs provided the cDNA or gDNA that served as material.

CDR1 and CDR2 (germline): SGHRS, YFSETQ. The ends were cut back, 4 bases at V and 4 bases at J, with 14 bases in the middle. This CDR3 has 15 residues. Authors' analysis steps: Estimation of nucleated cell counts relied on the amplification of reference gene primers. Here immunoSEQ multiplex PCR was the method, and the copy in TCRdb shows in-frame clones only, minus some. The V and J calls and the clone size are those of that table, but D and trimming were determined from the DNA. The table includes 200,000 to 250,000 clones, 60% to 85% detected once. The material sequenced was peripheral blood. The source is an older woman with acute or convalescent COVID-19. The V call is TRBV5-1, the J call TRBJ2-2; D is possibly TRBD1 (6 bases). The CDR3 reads CASSPQGQGTGELFF. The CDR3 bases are TGCGCCAGCAGCCCACAGGGTCAGGGCACCGGGGAGCTGTTTTTT.